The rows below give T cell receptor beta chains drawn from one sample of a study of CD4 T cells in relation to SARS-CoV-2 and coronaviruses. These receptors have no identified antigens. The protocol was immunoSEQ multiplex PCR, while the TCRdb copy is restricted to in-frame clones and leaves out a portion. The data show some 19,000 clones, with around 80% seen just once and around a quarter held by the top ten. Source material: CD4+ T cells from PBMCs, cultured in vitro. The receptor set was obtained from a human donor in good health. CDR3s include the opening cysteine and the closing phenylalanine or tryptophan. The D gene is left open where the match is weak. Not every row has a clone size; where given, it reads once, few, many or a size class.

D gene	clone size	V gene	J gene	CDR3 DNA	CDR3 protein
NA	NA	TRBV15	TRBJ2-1	TGTGCCACCAGCAGAGATCCCGGCGATGAGCAGTTCTTC	CATSRDPGDEQFF
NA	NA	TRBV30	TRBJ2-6	TGTGCCTGGAGTTCCTTTGTTGGGCTTCGGTCGCGGACCGGGGCCAACGTCCTGACTTTC	CAWSSFVGLRSRTGANVLTF
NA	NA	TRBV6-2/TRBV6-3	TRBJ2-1	TGTGCCAGCAGTTACAGGAGCTCCTACAATGAGCAGTTCTTC	CASSYRSSYNEQFF
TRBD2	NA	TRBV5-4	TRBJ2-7	TGTGCCAGCAAGCGGGAGGGGACATACGAGCAGTACTTC	CASKREGTYEQYF
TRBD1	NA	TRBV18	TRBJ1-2	TGTGCCAGCTCGCCCCGAGGTTCCCGGGACAGGGGATTTTTGGACTATGGCTACACCTTC	CASSPRGSRDRGFLDYGYTF
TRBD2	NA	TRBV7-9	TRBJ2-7	TGTGCCAGCAGCTTAGTAAGGTCGGGGGGGCGCGAGCAGTACTTC	CASSLVRSGGREQYF
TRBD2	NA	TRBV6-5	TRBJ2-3	TGTGCCAGCAGGGGACTAGCCGATACGCAGTATTTT	CASRGLADTQYF
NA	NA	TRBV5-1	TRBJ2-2	TGCGCCAGCAGCTTGGACAAGTACACCGGGGAGCTGTTTTTT	CASSLDKYTGELFF
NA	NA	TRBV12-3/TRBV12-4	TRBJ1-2	TGTGCCAGCAGTTTTGCCACTGGCTACACCTTC	CASSFATGYTF
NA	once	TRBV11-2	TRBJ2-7	TGTGCCAGCAGCTTAGGGCCAGGGCAGGCCGCCTACGAGCAGTACTTC	CASSLGPGQAAYEQYF
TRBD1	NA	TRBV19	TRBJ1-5	TGTGCCAGTAGACGGCAGGGGGGGGGCAATCAGCCCCAGCATTTT	CASRRQGGGNQPQHF
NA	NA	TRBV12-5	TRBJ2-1	TGTGCTAGTGGTTTGGTGGGTTGGGAGCAGTTCTTC	CASGLVGWEQFF
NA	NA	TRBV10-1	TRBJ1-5	TGCGCCAGCAGTGAGTCGAAACAGGACTATCAGCCCCAGCATTTT	CASSESKQDYQPQHF
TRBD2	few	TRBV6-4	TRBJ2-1	TGTGCCAGCAGTGACTCGGCGGGAGGGCCAGGGGAGCAGTTCTTC	CASSDSAGGPGEQFF
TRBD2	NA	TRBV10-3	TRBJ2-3	TGTGCCATCAGTGAGAGGGCTAGCGGGGGGGCCTGGGATACGCAGTATTTT	CAISERASGGAWDTQYF
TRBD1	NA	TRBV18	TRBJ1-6	TGTGCCAGCTCACCCGACAGGGCAAATTCACCCCTCCACTTT	CASSPDRANSPLHF
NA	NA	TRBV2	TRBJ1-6	TGTGCCAGCAGTGAATTCGGGGGAGGCTCACCCCTCCACTTT	CASSEFGGGSPLHF
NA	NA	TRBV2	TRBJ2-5	TGTGCCAGCAGTGAAGTGATAGTAGGGGAGACCCAGTACTTC	CASSEVIVGETQYF
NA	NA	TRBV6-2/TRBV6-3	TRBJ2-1	TGTGCCAGCAGTTGGGTACAGGGAGGTGAGCAGTTCTTC	CASSWVQGGEQFF
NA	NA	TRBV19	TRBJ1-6	TGTGCCAGTTCGCAGGGGAGTCAGAACTCACCCCTCCACTTT	CASSQGSQNSPLHF
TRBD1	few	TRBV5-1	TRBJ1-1	TGCGCCAGCACTTGGACAGGGGAACCGCCTATCAAAGCTTTCTTT	CASTWTGEPPIKAFF
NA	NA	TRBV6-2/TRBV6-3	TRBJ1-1	TGTGCCAGCAGCACGGATATTAACACTGAAGCTTTCTTT	CASSTDINTEAFF
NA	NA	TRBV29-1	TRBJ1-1	TGCAGCGTGAACACCGGGACACTAAACACTGAAGCTTTCTTT	CSVNTGTLNTEAFF
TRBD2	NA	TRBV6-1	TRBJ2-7	TGTGCCAGCAGTGCAATACTAGCGGGAGTAGCCTACGAGCAGTACTTC	CASSAILAGVAYEQYF
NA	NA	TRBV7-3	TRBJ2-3	TGTGCCAGCAGCCTTGCAGGTGGGACAGATACGCAGTATTTT	CASSLAGGTDTQYF
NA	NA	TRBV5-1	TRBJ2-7	TGCGCCAGCAGCTTCGAGCCAAACTTCGAGCAGTACTTC	CASSFEPNFEQYF
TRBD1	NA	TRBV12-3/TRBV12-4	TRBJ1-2	TGTGCCAGCCGCCAGGGGGGCTTCTATGGCTACACCTTC	CASRQGGFYGYTF
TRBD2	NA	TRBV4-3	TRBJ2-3	TGCGCCAGCAGCCTCGCGGCTAGCGGGGGGGTTGGGCAGTATTTT	CASSLAASGGVGQYF
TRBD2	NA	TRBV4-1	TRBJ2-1	TGCGCCAGCAGCCAAGCCCTAGCGGGGGCCGTCTATGAGCAGTTCTTC	CASSQALAGAVYEQFF
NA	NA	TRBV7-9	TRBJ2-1	TGTGCCAGCAGCTTAGCCCCTGCAGCCTCCCCCCCCAATGAGCAGTTCTTC	CASSLAPAASPPNEQFF
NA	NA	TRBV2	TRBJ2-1	TGTGCCAGCAGTGAATGGGGTCCCCACAATGAGCAGTTCTTC	CASSEWGPHNEQFF
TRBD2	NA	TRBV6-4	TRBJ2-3	TGTGCCAGCAGTGAAACGAGCGGGGGGACTCCTACTAGCACAGATACGCAGTATTTT	CASSETSGGTPTSTDTQYF
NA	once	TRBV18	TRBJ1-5	TGTGCCAGCTCGGGAGAAGGCAATCAGCCCCAGCATTTT	CASSGEGNQPQHF
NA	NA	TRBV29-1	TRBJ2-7	TGCAGCGTTGAAGATCAGTGGGACGAGCAGTACTTC	CSVEDQWDEQYF
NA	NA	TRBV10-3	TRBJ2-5	TGTGCCATCAAGGGAGTTCAGCAAGAGACCCAGTACTTC	CAIKGVQQETQYF
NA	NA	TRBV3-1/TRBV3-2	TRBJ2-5	TGTGCCAGCAGCCAAGTGAATCGATTCGAGACCCAGTACTTC	CASSQVNRFETQYF
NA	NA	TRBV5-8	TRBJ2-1	TGTGCCAGCAGCTTGGCCCAGTACAATGAGCAGTTCTTC	CASSLAQYNEQFF
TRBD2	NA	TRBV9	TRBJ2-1	TGTGCCAGCAGCGTAGGAACTAGCGGGAGTAGTGAGCAGTTCTTC	CASSVGTSGSSEQFF